A single sample is the source of the 22 T cell receptor beta chains below, sequenced in a study of CD8 T cells in Susac syndrome. cDNA came from approximately 0.5 to 1 ug RNA primed by random hexamers. TCRdb reprocessed the immunoSEQ multiplex PCR reads via MiXCR and lists one record per CDR3 protein. The sample lists roughly 190,000 distinct CDR3 sequences, around 93% occurring once. Sample: CD4+ T cells from PBMCs. The receptor source for this set is a human donor in good health.

The chain joins TRBV18 to TRBJ2-7; D gene ambiguous. The CDR3 covers 14 residues. The germline gives CDR1 KGHSH, CDR2 LQKENI. V lost 0 bases and J lost 1, with 7 bases in between. CDR3 sequence reads: CASSPPGKSYEQYF. CDR3 nucleotide sequence: TGTGCCAGCTCACCACCGGGGAAATCCTACGAGCAGTACTTC.

This sequence joins TRBV12-3 or TRBV12-4 and TRBJ1-2, with D possibly matching TRBD1 (6 bases). The V gene lost 5 bases and the J gene lost 4 bases, with 14 bases spanning the gap. The CDR3 loop spans 14 amino acids. The CDR3 DNA reads as TGTGCCAGCAGTCTCTGGGGACAATCCTATGGCTACACCTTC. It translates to CASSLWGQSYGYTF.

The chain has TRBV10-3 and TRBJ2-7; D ambiguous. The V and J ends lost 2 bases and 4 bases respectively, with 3 bases between them. CDR1 and CDR2 from the germline V gene are ENHRY and SYGVKD. The CDR3 runs to 11 residues. The CDR3 nucleotides read TGTGCCATCAGTGAGGGATACGAGCAGTACTTC. It codes for CAISEGYEQYF.

This clonotype showed up just once. The rearrangement links TRBV2 to TRBJ1-5, with 7 bases fitting TRBD1. The CDR3 loop spans 15 amino acids. V lost 5 bases to trimming and J lost 5 bases; unmatched junction nucleotides: 9. Germline V gives CDR1 SNHLY, CDR2 FYNNEI. The CDR3 sequence: CASSPGQRIDQPQHF. For the CDR3, the DNA is TGTGCCAGCAGTCCGGGACAGAGGATTGATCAGCCCCAGCATTTT.

The chain links TRBV3-1 to TRBJ1-5; D call uncertain. With 1 base removed from V and 5 bases from J, the gap between germline ends came to 9 bases. The CDR3 extends over 14 amino acids. Germline loops: CDR1 LGHDT, CDR2 YNNKEL (reference sequence). CDR3 coding DNA: TGTGCCAGCAGCCAAGGGGGTTCGGATCAGCCCCAGCATTTT. Translated, it gives CASSQGGSDQPQHF. The complete variable domain, with remaining parts taken from reference TRBV3-1 and TRBJ1-5, reads DTAVSQTPKYLVTQMGNDKSIKCEQNLGHDTMYWYKQDSKKFLKIMFSYNNKELIINETVPNRFSPKSPDKAHLNLHINSLELGDSAVYFCASSQGGSDQPQHFGDGTRLSIL.

V is TRBV25-1 and J is TRBJ2-7, with a weak D call TRBD2 (5 bases). Per the germline V gene, CDR1 is MGHDK and CDR2 is SYGVNS. CDR3 length: 13 amino acids. V lost 2 bases and J lost 7, with 12 bases in between. CDR3 region: CASSEAGLGEQYF. DNA for the CDR3: TGTGCCAGCAGTGAAGCGGGCCTTGGGGAGCAGTACTTC.

The CDR3 DNA is TGCGCCAGCAGCCAAGAACTGAGCGGGGGAACCAATACGCAGTATTTT. Translation gives CASSQELSGGTNTQYF. The chain uses TRBV4-3 and TRBJ2-3, with 8 bases aligning to TRBD2. Losses at the gene ends were 0 bases for V and 7 bases for J; bases not matched to a gene: 9. CDR3 length: 16 amino acids. Looked up from germline, CDR1 is LGHNA and CDR2 is YSLEER.

The chain carries TRBV5-1 and TRBJ2-5, with D possibly matching TRBD1 (6 bases). CDR3 length: 15 amino acids. The germline CDR1 and CDR2 sequences are SGHRS and YFSETQ. V lost 4 bases to trimming and J lost 4 bases, with 17 bases between them. The CDR3: CASSQEGGEGETQYF. DNA for the CDR3: TGCGCCAGCAGCCAGGAAGGGGGAGAAGGAGAGACCCAGTACTTC.

The rearrangement uses TRBV6-2 or TRBV6-3 and TRBJ2-7; no clear D. From germline, CDR1 is MNHEY and CDR2 SVGEGT. V was trimmed by 5 bases and J by 4 bases, leaving 15 bases between them. The CDR3 loop spans 14 amino acids. The CDR3, as DNA: TGTGCCAGCAGTAAACGTCCAGATTTGTACGAGCAGTACGTC. Encoded protein: CASSKRPDLYEQYV.

This chain connects TRBV6-5 to TRBJ2-5, with a tentative D call TRBD1 (5 bases). Germline V lookup: CDR1 MNHEY, CDR2 SVGAGI. V gave up 5 bases and J gave up 4 bases, with 14 bases separating them. This CDR3 region has 14 residues. The CDR3 protein is CASSTRQSGETQYF. The CDR3 bases are TGTGCCAGCAGTACCAGACAGTCTGGAGAGACCCAGTACTTC.

The J gene is TRBJ2-6, the V gene TRBV7-9, with no clear D. V gave up 5 bases and J gave up 1 base, with 12 bases separating them. The CDR3 is made up of 16 amino acids. Germline V gene sequence: CDR1 SEHNR, CDR2 FQNEAQ (reference sequence). The CDR3 sequence is CASSPLGGSGANVLTF. The CDR3 region has the DNA TGTGCCAGCAGCCCCCTCGGTGGGTCTGGGGCCAACGTCCTGACTTTC.

This chain uses TRBV29-1 with TRBJ1-2; 10 bases match TRBD1. The germline gives CDR1 SQVTM, CDR2 ANQGSEA. V gave up 6 bases and J gave up 5 bases; unmatched junction bases: 9. There are 14 residues in the CDR3. CDR3 protein: CSVYGQGDEYGYTF. In DNA, the CDR3 is TGCAGCGTCTACGGACAGGGGGATGAATATGGCTACACCTTC. Full variable domain (rest looked up from reference TRBV29-1 and TRBJ1-2): SAVISQKPSRDICQRGTSLTIQCQVDSQVTMMFWYRQQPGQSLTLIATANQGSEATYESGFVIDKFPISRPNLTFSTLTVSNMSPEDSSIYLCSVYGQGDEYGYTFGSGTRLTVV.

Here the CDR3 DNA reads TGCAGCGGGACAGGGGCGGGCGAAAAACTGTTTTTT. This sequence encodes CSGTGAGEKLFF. J is TRBJ1-4 and V is TRBV29-1; 9 bases map to TRBD1. The germline gives CDR1 SQVTM, CDR2 ANQGSEA. The V segment lost 7 bases and the J segment 8 bases; nucleotides outside the gene matches: 5. The CDR3 extends over 12 amino acids.

The rearrangement links TRBV4-3 to TRBJ1-4; D perhaps matches TRBD1 (6 bases). The CDR3 is 19 amino acids. Trimming removed 4 bases at V and 7 bases at J, with 28 bases between. Germline CDR1 LGHNA, CDR2 YSLEER. As DNA, the CDR3 is TGCGCCAGCAGCCCAGATTCAGCCCAGAACAGGGCGGTTGGTGAAAAACTGTTTTTT. Residues: CASSPDSAQNRAVGEKLFF.

The chain recombines TRBV6-1 with TRBJ2-7, with 7 bases matching TRBD1. This CDR3 contains 17 residues. The V gene's germline CDR1 is MNHNS and CDR2 SASEGT. V lost 6 bases and J lost 0; bases outside the gene matches: 14. The CDR3 protein is CASSRTWDRISSYEQYV. In DNA, the CDR3 is TGTGCCAGCAGCCGCACTTGGGACAGAATAAGCTCCTACGAGCAGTACGTC.

V is TRBV7-8 and J is TRBJ2-3, with 9 bases aligning to TRBD2. The CDR3 covers 17 residues. Germline CDR1 is SGHVS and CDR2 is FQNEAQ. J was trimmed by 3 bases and V by 4 bases; bases with no gene match: 11. The CDR3 protein is CASSYQSSGGRTDTQYF. Here the CDR3 DNA reads TGTGCCAGCAGCTACCAAAGTAGCGGGGGAAGGACAGATACGCAGTATTTT.

V usage is TRBV30 and J usage is TRBJ1-1; no reliable D call. The germline V gene has CDR1 GTSNPN and CDR2 SVGIG (reference sequence). Trimming left V 6 bases short and J 4 bases short, with 9 bases between. CDR3 size: 11 residues. The CDR3 sequence: CACERGTEAFF. DNA of the CDR3: TGTGCCTGTGAAAGAGGCACTGAAGCTTTCTTT.

The chain employs TRBV7-3 and TRBJ2-2, with 8 bases that match TRBD2. V was pared by 2 bases and J by 6 bases, with 11 bases of the junction left unmatched. CDR1 and CDR2 from the germline V gene are SGHTA and FQGTGA. This CDR3 comprises 17 residues. DNA for the CDR3: TGTGCCAGCAGCTTATCCGCCGGGACTAGAGCCGCCGGGGAGCTGTTTTTT. It codes for CASSLSAGTRAAGELFF.

The rearrangement links TRBV4-1 to TRBJ1-6, with 7 bases identical to TRBD1. V was clipped by 1 base and J by 7 bases; unmatched bases: 4. This CDR3 spans 15 amino acids. The germline V gene encodes CDR1 MGHRA and CDR2 YSYEKL. CDR3: CASSQGDRENSPLHF. The CDR3 DNA reads TGCGCCAGCAGCCAAGGAGACAGGGAAAATTCACCCCTCCACTTT.

This chain joins TRBV27 and TRBJ1-1, with TRBD1 matching over 9 bases. CDR1 and CDR2 from the germline V gene are MNHEY and SMNVEV (reference sequence). The CDR3 spans 17 residues. V shed 6 bases and J 4 bases; nucleotides not matched to a gene: 15. The DNA of the CDR3 is TGTGCCAGCAGATCGAGGGGAACCGGGACAGGGACCACTGAAGCTTTCTTT. Amino acid sequence: CASRSRGTGTGTTEAFF.

The chain joins TRBV2 to TRBJ2-1; TRBD2 agrees at 10 bases. The length of the CDR3 is 14 residues. V dropped 6 bases and J dropped 5; count of bases not matched to a gene: 4. Germline lookup yields CDR1 SNHLY and CDR2 FYNNEI. The CDR3 loop is CASRVAGGNNEQFF. The CDR3 nucleotides are TGTGCCAGCAGGGTAGCGGGGGGCAACAATGAGCAGTTCTTC. The complete variable domain, with remaining parts taken from reference TRBV2 and TRBJ2-1, reads EPEVTQTPSHQVTQMGQEVILRCVPISNHLYFYWYRQILGQKVEFLVSFYNNEISEKSEIFDDQFSVERPDGSNFTLKIRSTKLEDSAMYFCASRVAGGNNEQFFGPGTRLTVL.

V usage is TRBV19 and J usage is TRBJ2-7, with 7 positions matching TRBD1. The CDR3 consists of 16 residues. Germline trimming cut 4 bases from V and 2 bases from J; bases unmatched to any gene: 11. Germline lookup yields CDR1 LNHDA and CDR2 SQIVND (reference sequence). The CDR3 loop is CASSTSSWDRPYEQYF. In DNA form, the CDR3 reads TGTGCCAGTAGTACATCATCCTGGGACAGACCCTACGAGCAGTACTTC.